The entry below gives a single T cell receptor beta chain sequence along with its context. This sample is drawn from a study of T cell changes during pregnancy in multiple sclerosis. Some clones are missing from TCRdb's copy, which holds only in-frame ones; the method was immunoSEQ multiplex PCR. The table shows almost 35,000 clones, with approximately 91% occurring only once. The CDR3 is 15 residues long. V lost 5 bases, J lost 8 bases, and 19 bases lay in between. Germline-derived CDR1 and CDR2 are SGHVS and FNYEAQ. Sequences were derived from peripheral blood, sampled in the second trimester of pregnancy. This receptor was obtained from a female donor in good health, enrolled as a control in a pregnancy study. The V and J genes are TRBV7-6 and TRBJ2-1; D is possibly TRBD2 (6 bases). The CDR3 sequence is CASSAPSGGFYEQFF. CDR3 coding DNA: TGTGCCAGCAGCGCGCCGTCTGGGGGGTTCTATGAGCAGTTCTTC.